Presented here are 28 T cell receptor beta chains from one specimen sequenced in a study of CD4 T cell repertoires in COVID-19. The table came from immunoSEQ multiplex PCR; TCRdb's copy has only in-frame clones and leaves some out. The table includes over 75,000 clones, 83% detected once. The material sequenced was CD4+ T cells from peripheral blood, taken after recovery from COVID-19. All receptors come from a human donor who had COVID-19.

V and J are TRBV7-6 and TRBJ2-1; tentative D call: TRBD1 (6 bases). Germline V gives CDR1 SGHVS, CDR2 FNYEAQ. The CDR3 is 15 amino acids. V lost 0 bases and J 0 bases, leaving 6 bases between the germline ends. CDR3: CASSLAGASYNEQFF. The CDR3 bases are TGTGCCAGCAGCTTAGCGGGGGCCTCCTACAATGAGCAGTTCTTC.

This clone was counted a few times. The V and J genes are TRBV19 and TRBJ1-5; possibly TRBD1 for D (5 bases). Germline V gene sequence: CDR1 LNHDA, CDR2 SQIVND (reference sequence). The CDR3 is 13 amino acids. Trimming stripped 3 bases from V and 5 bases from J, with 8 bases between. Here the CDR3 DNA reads TGTGCCAGTAGTATGCCGACAGATCAGCCCCAGCATTTT. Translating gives CASSMPTDQPQHF. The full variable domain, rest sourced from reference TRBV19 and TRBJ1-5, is DGGITQSPKYLFRKEGQNVTLSCEQNLNHDAMYWYRQDPGQGLRLIYYSQIVNDFQKGDIAEGYSVSREKKESFPLTVTSAQKNPTAFYLCASSMPTDQPQHFGDGTRLSIL.

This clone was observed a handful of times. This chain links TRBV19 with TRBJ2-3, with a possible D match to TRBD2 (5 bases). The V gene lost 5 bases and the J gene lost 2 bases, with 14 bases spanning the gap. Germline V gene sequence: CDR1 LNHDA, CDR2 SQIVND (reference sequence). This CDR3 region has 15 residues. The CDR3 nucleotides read TGTGCCAGTAGTGGAGGACTCTCCCCCACAGATACGCAGTATTTT. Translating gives CASSGGLSPTDTQYF.

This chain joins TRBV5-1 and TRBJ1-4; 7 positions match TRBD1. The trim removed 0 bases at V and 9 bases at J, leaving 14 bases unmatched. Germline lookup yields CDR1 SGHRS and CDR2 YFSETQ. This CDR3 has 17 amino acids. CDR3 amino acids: CASSLGPVETGMQKLFF. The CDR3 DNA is TGCGCCAGCAGCTTGGGACCCGTAGAGACAGGGATGCAAAAACTGTTTTTT.

CDR3: CASSVKEGEQFF. The CDR3, as DNA: TGTGCCAGCAGCGTAAAGGAGGGAGAGCAGTTCTTC. The V gene is TRBV9, the J gene TRBJ2-1; weak D call: TRBD2 (6 bases). The CDR3 is made up of 12 amino acids. The V end lost 1 base, the J end lost 10 bases, and 9 bases lay between the germline ends. Germline V CDR1 and CDR2: SGDLS, YYNGEE. Drawing the rest from reference TRBV9 and TRBJ2-1, the complete variable domain is DSGVTQTPKHLITATGQRVTLRCSPRSGDLSVYWYQQSLDQGLQFLIQYYNGEERAKGNILERFSAQQFPDLHSELNLSSLELGDSALYFCASSVKEGEQFFGPGTRLTVL.

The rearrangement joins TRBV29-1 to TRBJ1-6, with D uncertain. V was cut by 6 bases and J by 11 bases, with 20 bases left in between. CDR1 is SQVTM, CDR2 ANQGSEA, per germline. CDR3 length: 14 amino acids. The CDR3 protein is CSVAFPGSNTPLHF. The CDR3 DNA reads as TGCAGCGTCGCTTTCCCCGGGAGTAACACACCCCTCCACTTT.

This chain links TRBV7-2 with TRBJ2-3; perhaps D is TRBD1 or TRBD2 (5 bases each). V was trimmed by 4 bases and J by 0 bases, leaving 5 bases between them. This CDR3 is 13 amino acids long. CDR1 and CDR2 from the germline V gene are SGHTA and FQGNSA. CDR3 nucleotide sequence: TGTGCCAGCAGCTGGGGGAGCACAGATACGCAGTATTTT. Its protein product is CASSWGSTDTQYF.

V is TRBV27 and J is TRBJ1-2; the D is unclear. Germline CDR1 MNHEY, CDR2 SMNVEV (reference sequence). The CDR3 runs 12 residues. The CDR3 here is CPTPAFGYGYTF. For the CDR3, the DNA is TGTCCTACCCCGGCATTCGGGTATGGCTACACCTTC.

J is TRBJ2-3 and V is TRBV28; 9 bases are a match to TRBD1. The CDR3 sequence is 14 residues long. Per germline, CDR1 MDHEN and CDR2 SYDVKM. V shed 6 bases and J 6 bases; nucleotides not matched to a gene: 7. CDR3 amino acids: CASRTGGQGDTQYF. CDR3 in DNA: TGTGCCAGCAGGACAGGGGGTCAAGGGGATACGCAGTATTTT.

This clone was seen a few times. The CDR3 here is CASGGTEREKLFF. In nucleotides, the CDR3 is TGTGCCAGCGGGGGGACAGAGCGGGAAAAACTGTTTTTT. V usage is TRBV6-5 and J usage is TRBJ1-4; 7 nucleotides agree with TRBD1. The germline V gene encodes CDR1 MNHEY and CDR2 SVGAGI. The CDR3 length is 13 residues. The junction had 8 bases not matched to a gene; V was cut back by 8 bases and J by 8 bases.

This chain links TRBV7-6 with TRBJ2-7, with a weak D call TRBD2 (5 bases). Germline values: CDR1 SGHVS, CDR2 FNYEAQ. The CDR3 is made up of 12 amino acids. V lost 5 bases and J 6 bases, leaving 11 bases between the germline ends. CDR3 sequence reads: CASSLRGREQYF. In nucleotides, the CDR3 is TGTGCCAGCAGCCTCCGAGGGCGCGAGCAGTACTTC. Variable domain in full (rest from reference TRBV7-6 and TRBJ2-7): GAGVSQSPRYKVTKRGQDVALRCDPISGHVSLYWYRQALGQGPEFLTYFNYEAQQDKSGLPNDRFSAERPEGSISTLTIQRTEQRDSAMYRCASSLRGREQYFGPGTRLTVT.

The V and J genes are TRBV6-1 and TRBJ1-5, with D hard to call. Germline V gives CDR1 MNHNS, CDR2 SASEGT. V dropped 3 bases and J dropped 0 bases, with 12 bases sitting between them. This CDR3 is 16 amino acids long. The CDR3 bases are TGTGCCAGCAGTGATGGCGGGGTCGATAGCAATCAGCCCCAGCATTTT. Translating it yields CASSDGGVDSNQPQHF.

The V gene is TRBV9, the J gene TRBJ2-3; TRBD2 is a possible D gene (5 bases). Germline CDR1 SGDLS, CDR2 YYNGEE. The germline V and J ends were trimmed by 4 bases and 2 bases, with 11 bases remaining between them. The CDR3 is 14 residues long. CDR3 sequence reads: CASSPRLFTDTQYF. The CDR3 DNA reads TGTGCCAGCAGCCCCAGACTATTCACAGATACGCAGTATTTT.

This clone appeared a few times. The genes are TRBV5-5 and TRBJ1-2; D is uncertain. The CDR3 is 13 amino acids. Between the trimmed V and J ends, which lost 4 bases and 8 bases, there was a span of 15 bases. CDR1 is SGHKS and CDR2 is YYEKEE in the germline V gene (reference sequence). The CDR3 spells CASSRDWIGGYTF. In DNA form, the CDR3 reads TGTGCCAGCAGCCGAGACTGGATTGGAGGCTACACCTTC.

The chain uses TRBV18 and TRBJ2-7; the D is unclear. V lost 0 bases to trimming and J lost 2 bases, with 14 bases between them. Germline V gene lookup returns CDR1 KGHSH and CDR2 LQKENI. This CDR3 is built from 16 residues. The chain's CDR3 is CASSPPIHPPTYEQYF. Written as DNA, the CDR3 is TGTGCCAGCTCACCACCAATCCACCCTCCTACCTACGAGCAGTACTTC. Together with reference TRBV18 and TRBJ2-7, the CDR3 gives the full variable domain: NAGVMQNPRHLVRRRGQEARLRCSPMKGHSHVYWYRQLPEEGLKFMVYLQKENIIDESGMPKERFSAEFPKEGPSILRIQQVVRGDSAAYFCASSPPIHPPTYEQYFGPGTRLTVT.

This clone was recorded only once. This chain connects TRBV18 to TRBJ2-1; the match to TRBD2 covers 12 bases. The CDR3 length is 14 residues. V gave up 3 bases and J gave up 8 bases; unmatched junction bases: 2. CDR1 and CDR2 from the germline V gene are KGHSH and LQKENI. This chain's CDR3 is CASSPLAGGDEQFF. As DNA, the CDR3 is TGTGCCAGCTCACCCCTAGCGGGAGGGGATGAGCAGTTCTTC. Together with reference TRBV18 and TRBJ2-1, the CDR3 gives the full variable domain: NAGVMQNPRHLVRRRGQEARLRCSPMKGHSHVYWYRQLPEEGLKFMVYLQKENIIDESGMPKERFSAEFPKEGPSILRIQQVVRGDSAAYFCASSPLAGGDEQFFGPGTRLTVL.

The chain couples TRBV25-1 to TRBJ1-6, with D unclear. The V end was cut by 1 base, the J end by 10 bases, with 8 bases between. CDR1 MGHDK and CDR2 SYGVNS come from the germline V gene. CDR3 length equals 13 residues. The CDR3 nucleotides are TGTGCCAGCAGTGAATTGACCTCCTCACCCCTCCACTTT. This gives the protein CASSELTSSPLHF.

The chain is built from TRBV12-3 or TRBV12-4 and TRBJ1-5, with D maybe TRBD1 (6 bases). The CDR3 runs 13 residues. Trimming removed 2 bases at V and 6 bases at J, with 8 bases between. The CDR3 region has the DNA TGTGCCAGCAGTTTAACGGGGGCTCAGCCCCAGCATTTT. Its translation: CASSLTGAQPQHF.

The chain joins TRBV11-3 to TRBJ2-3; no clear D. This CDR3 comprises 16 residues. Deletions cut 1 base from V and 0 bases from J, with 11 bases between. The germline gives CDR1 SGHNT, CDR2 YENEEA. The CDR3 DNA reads TGTGCCAGCAGCTTAGGTGGTAGCACTAGCACAGATACGCAGTATTTT. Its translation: CASSLGGSTSTDTQYF.

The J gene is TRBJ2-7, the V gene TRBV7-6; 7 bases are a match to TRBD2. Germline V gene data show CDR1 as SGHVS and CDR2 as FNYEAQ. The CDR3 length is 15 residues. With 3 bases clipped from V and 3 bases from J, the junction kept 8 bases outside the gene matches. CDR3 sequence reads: CASSLVGGSYYEQYF. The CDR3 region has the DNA TGTGCCAGCAGCTTGGTGGGGGGGTCCTACTACGAGCAGTACTTC.

CDR3 sequence reads: CASSSGWGSQETQYF. The CDR3 DNA follows: TGTGCCAGCAGCTCCGGGTGGGGCAGTCAAGAGACCCAGTACTTC. The chain joins TRBV6-5 to TRBJ2-5; D is possibly TRBD1 (5 bases). This CDR3 region has 15 residues. In germline, CDR1 is MNHEY, CDR2 SVGAGI. The germline V and J ends were trimmed by 6 bases and 2 bases, with 16 bases remaining between them.

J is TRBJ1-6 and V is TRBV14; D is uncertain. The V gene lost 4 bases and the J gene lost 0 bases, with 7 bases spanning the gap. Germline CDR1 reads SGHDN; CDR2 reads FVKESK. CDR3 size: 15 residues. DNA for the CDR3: TGTGCCAGCAGCCCCGAAGGCTCCTATAATTCACCCCTCCACTTT. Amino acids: CASSPEGSYNSPLHF.

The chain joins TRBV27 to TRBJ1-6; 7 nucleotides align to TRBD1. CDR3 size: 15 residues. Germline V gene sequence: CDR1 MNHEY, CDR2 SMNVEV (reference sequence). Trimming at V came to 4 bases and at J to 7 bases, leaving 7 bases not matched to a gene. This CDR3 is CASSSPGQSNSPLHF. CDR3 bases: TGTGCCAGCAGTTCGCCGGGACAGAGCAATTCACCCCTCCACTTT.

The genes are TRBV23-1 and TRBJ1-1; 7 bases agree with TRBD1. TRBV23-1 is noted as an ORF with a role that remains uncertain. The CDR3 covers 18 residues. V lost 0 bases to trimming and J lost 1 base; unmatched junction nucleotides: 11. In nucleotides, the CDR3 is TGCGCCAGCAGTCAATCCCTCTTGGACAGGATGGGGAACACTGAAGCTTTCTTT. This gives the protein CASSQSLLDRMGNTEAFF.

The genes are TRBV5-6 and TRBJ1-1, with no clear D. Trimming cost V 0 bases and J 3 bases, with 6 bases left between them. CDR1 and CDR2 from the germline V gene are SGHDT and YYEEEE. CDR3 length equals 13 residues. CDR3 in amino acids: CASSLVPDTEAFF. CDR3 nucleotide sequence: TGTGCCAGCAGCTTGGTCCCAGACACTGAAGCTTTCTTT.

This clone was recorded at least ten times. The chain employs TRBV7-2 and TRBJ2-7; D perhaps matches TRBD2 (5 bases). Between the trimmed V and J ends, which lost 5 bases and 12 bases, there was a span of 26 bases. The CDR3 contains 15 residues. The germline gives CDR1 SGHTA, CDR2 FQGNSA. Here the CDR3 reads CASSLDIGNTRGLYF. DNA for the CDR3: TGTGCCAGCAGCCTCGACATCGGCAACACCAGAGGACTGTACTTC.

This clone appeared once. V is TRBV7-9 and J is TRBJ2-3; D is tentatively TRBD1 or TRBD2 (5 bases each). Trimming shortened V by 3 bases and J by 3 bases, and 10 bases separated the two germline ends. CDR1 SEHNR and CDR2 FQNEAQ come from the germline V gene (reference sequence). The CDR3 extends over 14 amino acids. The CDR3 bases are TGTGCCAGCAGCTTCGGGACCGCTACAGATACGCAGTATTTT. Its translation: CASSFGTATDTQYF.

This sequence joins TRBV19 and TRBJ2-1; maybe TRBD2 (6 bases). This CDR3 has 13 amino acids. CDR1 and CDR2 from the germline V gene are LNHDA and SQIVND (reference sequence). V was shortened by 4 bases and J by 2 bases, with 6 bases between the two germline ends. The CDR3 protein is CASSSGAYNEQFF. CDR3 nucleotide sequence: TGTGCCAGTAGTAGCGGGGCCTACAATGAGCAGTTCTTC.